A selection of T cell receptor beta chains follows, all from one sample in a study of shared clonotypes between healthy human individuals. Generated by immunoSEQ multiplex PCR, the TCRdb table keeps only in-frame clones and is missing some. Among roughly 2,500,000 clones, 80% to 95% were seen once, and the ten largest hold roughly 0.39%. Material for sequencing was naive CD4+ T cells from PBMCs. These receptors were taken from a man aged 18 to 35 in good health. Some clones in this sample may be carry-over from other donors' samples. CDR3s include the opening cysteine and the closing phenylalanine or tryptophan. D genes are given only for firm matches.

>-|TRBJ2-5|TRBV11-2
CASSLGAPGTQYF
>-|TRBJ2-7|TRBV7-2
CASSSGDNYEQYF
>TRBD2|TRBJ2-7|TRBV30
CAWTRQGLYEQYF
>TRBD2|TRBJ2-3|TRBV9
CASSVRGWAGGPDTQYF
>TRBD1|TRBJ2-2|TRBV28
CASSLLDLGQGFSGELFF
>TRBD2|TRBJ2-1|TRBV28
CATIGTSGRFAYNEQFF
>TRBD1|TRBJ2-7|TRBV15
CATSSRTGGGEQYF
>TRBD1|TRBJ2-7|TRBV28
CASIGRDRGLYEQYF
>-|TRBJ2-7|TRBV19
CASSIGSRYEQYF
>-|TRBJ1-1|TRBV19
CASRGNRAGGAEAFF